These T cell receptor beta chains were read from a single sample in a study of T cell responses to AZD1222 COVID-19 vaccine. Profiled with immunoSEQ multiplex PCR; TCRdb holds only in-frame clones, not every one. The data contain around 92,000 clones, approximately 91% of them singletons. The sample here was peripheral blood, taken on day 0 of AZD1222 vaccination. All receptors derive from an adult in good health. Both conserved end residues are part of each CDR3. A D gene is named only where the DNA matches it firmly. Size is omitted from some rows. Given values are once, few, many or a class for expanded clones.

clone size	V gene	D gene	J gene	CDR3 DNA	CDR3 protein
-	TRBV28	TRBD1	TRBJ1-6	TGTGCCAGCCAGGGGGGGAGTCCGTGGGAACCCCTCCACTTT	CASQGGSPWEPLHF
once	TRBV6-5	-	TRBJ1-6	TGTGCCAGCAGTTTGACTCCCAATTCACCCCTCCACTTT	CASSLTPNSPLHF
-	TRBV27	TRBD1	TRBJ2-1	TGTGCCAGCAGTTTCAGGGGGCTAACATCCTACAATGAGCAGTTCTTC	CASSFRGLTSYNEQFF
-	TRBV5-1	-	TRBJ2-3	TGCGCCAGCAGCTTGGGACAATTCACAGATACGCAGTATTTT	CASSLGQFTDTQYF
-	TRBV5-8	-	TRBJ1-5	TGTGCCAGCAGCTTCTTTGCCCAGCCCCAGCATTTT	CASSFFAQPQHF
-	TRBV7-3	TRBD2	TRBJ2-1	TGTGCCAGCAGCCCTCTACTAGCGGGGGAGGGCAATGAGCAGTTCTTC	CASSPLLAGEGNEQFF
-	TRBV6-1	TRBD1	TRBJ1-1	TGTGCCAGCAGTGAGCAGGGGGGGTACACTGAAGCTTTCTTT	CASSEQGGYTEAFF
-	TRBV2	-	TRBJ1-2	TGTGCCAGCAGAGAAACCCAGGGAAATGGCTACACCTTC	CASRETQGNGYTF
-	TRBV7-9	-	TRBJ1-2	TGTGCCATCCCATTGGGAGGGGTCGACTATGGCTACACCTTC	CAIPLGGVDYGYTF
-	TRBV28	TRBD1	TRBJ1-2	TGTGCCAGCAGTTTATGGCTCGGGGGACAGGGACATGGCTACACCTTC	CASSLWLGGQGHGYTF
-	TRBV23-1	-	TRBJ2-3	TGCGCCAGCAGTCAGGAGCCTCCGGGACCCCCCCAGTGTACAGATACGCAGTATTTT	CASSQEPPGPPQCTDTQYF
-	TRBV6-5	TRBD2	TRBJ2-5	TGTGCCAGCACGGGAGTAGCGGGAGTTGAGACCCAGTACTTC	CASTGVAGVETQYF
-	TRBV7-9	-	TRBJ1-6	TGTGCCAGCAGCTTAAGGGATTCACCCCTCCACTTT	CASSLRDSPLHF
-	TRBV7-8	-	TRBJ2-7	TGTGCCAGCAGCGGTACACGGACGCCCGTTTACGAGCAGTACTTC	CASSGTRTPVYEQYF
-	TRBV5-1	TRBD1	TRBJ1-4	TGCGCCAGCAGCTTGGGACAGGGGGTTGAAAAACTGTTTTTT	CASSLGQGVEKLFF
-	TRBV24-1	TRBD1	TRBJ2-3	TGTGCCACCAGTCAGGGGGTTCAGGCAGATACGCAGTATTTT	CATSQGVQADTQYF
-	TRBV7-9	TRBD1	TRBJ2-7	TGTGCCAGCAGCTTAGCGCCGAGACAGGGGTCCTACGAGCAGTACTTC	CASSLAPRQGSYEQYF
-	TRBV28	-	TRBJ2-7	TGTGCCAGCAGTGCCCTCGACGGGAGCTCCTACGAGCAGTACTTC	CASSALDGSSYEQYF
-	TRBV7-2	TRBD2	TRBJ2-2	TGTGCCAGCAGTATAATCCTAGCGGCCAACACCGGGGAGCTGTTTTTT	CASSIILAANTGELFF
once	TRBV3-1/TRBV3-2	-	TRBJ1-1	TGTGCCAGCAGCCAATTTTTGAACACTGAAGCTTTCTTT	CASSQFLNTEAFF
-	TRBV30	TRBD1	TRBJ2-7	TGTGCCTGGAGTTCCGGGACAGGGGCCGCCAGGGGCTTC	CAWSSGTGAARGF
-	TRBV2	-	TRBJ2-7	TGTGCCAGCAGTGAAAGACAGCGAGGGGGGTACTTC	CASSERQRGGYF
-	TRBV27	-	TRBJ2-5	TGTGCCAGCAGTTCCCAAGAGACCCAGTACTTC	CASSSQETQYF
once	TRBV7-8	TRBD2	TRBJ2-1	TGTGCCAGCAGGCACCCACTAGCGGGAGGATCCTACAATGAGCAGTTCTTC	CASRHPLAGGSYNEQFF